Each of the 5 T cell receptor beta chains below was sequenced from the same sample in a study of T cells in Graves' hyperthyroidism and ophthalmopathy. From RNA transcripts, TCR beta CDR3 regions were amplified. RT-PCR in the first round (using the HTBI primer set) targeted the TCR CDR3. TCRdb recomputed calls from the multiplex PCR reads with MiXCR, one row per CDR3 protein. The sample has about 510,000 distinct CDR3 sequences, roughly 15% seen once. The sequencing input was blood. The receptors here all came from a woman in her 40s with Graves' hyperthyroidism.

This clonotype was picked up many times. This chain uses TRBV7-8 with TRBJ2-1; D uncertain. The ends were cut back, 0 bases at V and 10 bases at J, with 10 bases in the middle. The CDR3 sequence is 13 residues long. Germline-derived CDR1 and CDR2 are SGHVS and FQNEAQ. The chain's CDR3 is CASSLALTLEQFF. Here the CDR3 DNA reads TGTGCCAGCAGCTTAGCTTTGACCCTAGAGCAGTTCTTC.

The chain combines TRBV6-1 with TRBJ1-1; D is ambiguous. The CDR3 loop spans 15 amino acids. In germline, CDR1 is MNHNS, CDR2 SASEGT. The V end lost 7 bases, the J end lost 6 bases, and 21 bases lay between the germline ends. The CDR3 here is CASIKMGSRRAEAFF. The CDR3, as DNA: TGTGCCAGCATCAAGATGGGTTCAAGGAGGGCTGAAGCTTTCTTT.

This clonotype was recorded at least ten times. The chain carries TRBV30 and TRBJ2-2, with 14 positions matching TRBD2. The V and J ends lost 5 bases and 8 bases, in that order; junction bases with no gene match: 7. Looked up from germline, CDR1 is GTSNPN and CDR2 is SVGIG (reference sequence). This CDR3 is 15 amino acids long. CDR3 sequence: CAWGRLAGGTGELFF. The CDR3, as DNA: TGTGCCTGGGGAAGACTAGCGGGAGGGACGGGGGAGCTGTTTTTT.

The CDR3 spells CASSAGTSRPGTQYF. Here the CDR3 DNA reads TGTGCCAGCAGTGCCGGGACTAGCCGTCCAGGTACGCAGTATTTT. The rearrangement links TRBV6-1 to TRBJ2-3; 9 bases align to TRBD2. The junction had 10 bases not matched to a gene; V was cut back by 4 bases and J by 8 bases. CDR3 size: 15 residues. Germline V gives CDR1 MNHNS, CDR2 SASEGT.

Many counts were recorded for this clonotype. CDR3 protein: CSAPTGRVSYEQYF. The CDR3 bases are TGCAGTGCCCCCACCGGGAGGGTTAGCTACGAGCAGTACTTC. The chain carries TRBV20-1 and TRBJ2-7, with 8 bases lining up with TRBD2. This CDR3 has 14 residues. Germline CDR1 is DFQATT and CDR2 is SNEGSKA (reference sequence). Trimming took 6 bases from V and 3 from J; bases not matched to a gene: 10.